This is a list of T cell receptor beta chains from one sample in a study of OX40 agonist ivuxolimab in advanced cancers. Data came from immunoSEQ multiplex PCR; TCRdb stores just in-frame clones and leaves some out. The sample carries more than 50,000 clones, roughly 84% recorded once. Sequencing used CD4+ or CD8+ T cells sorted from blood, obtained in a trial of the OX40 agonist ivuxolimab. These TCRs come from an adult with an advanced solid tumor such as melanoma, head and neck, liver or kidney cancer. Each CDR3 is given with its conserved first and last residue. A D gene is named only where the DNA matches it firmly. For some rows the clone size is stated as once, few or many, or as a class when expanded; others skip it.

J	D	V	size	CDR3	DNA
TRBJ2-7	-	TRBV12-5	-	CASAPFPGDANYEQYF	TGTGCTAGTGCTCCGTTCCCGGGGGACGCTAACTACGAGCAGTACTTC
TRBJ1-2	-	TRBV7-2	-	CASSPGQNYGYTF	TGTGCCAGCAGCCCGGGACAAAACTATGGCTACACCTTC
TRBJ2-2	-	TRBV7-9	-	CASSLLIDTGELFF	TGTGCCAGCAGCTTATTGATCGACACCGGGGAGCTGTTTTTT
TRBJ1-5	-	TRBV11-2	-	CASSLDPAGIQPQHF	TGTGCCAGCAGCTTAGACCCAGCGGGGATTCAGCCCCAGCATTTT
TRBJ1-1	-	TRBV11-3	-	CASSLVGAGDTEAFF	TGTGCCAGCAGCTTAGTGGGGGCGGGGGACACTGAAGCTTTCTTT
TRBJ2-7	TRBD1	TRBV7-6	once	CASSRLQGAAYEQYF	TGTGCCAGCAGCCGCTTACAGGGGGCGGCCTACGAGCAGTACTTC
TRBJ2-7	TRBD2	TRBV27	-	CASSYSGGNDEQYF	TGTGCCAGCAGCTATAGCGGGGGGAATGACGAGCAGTACTTC
TRBJ2-7	-	TRBV2	-	CASSGRSIGEQYF	TGTGCCAGCAGCGGACGGAGTATAGGCGAGCAGTACTTC
TRBJ2-2	TRBD2	TRBV7-9	-	CASSDLGTSGNTGELFF	TGTGCCAGCAGCGACCTCGGGACTAGCGGGAACACCGGGGAGCTGTTTTTT
TRBJ2-2	-	TRBV19	-	CASSPTIGELFF	TGTGCCAGTAGTCCCACCATCGGGGAGCTGTTTTTT
TRBJ2-5	-	TRBV5-1	-	CASSLGQGETQYF	TGCGCCAGCAGCTTGGGCCAGGGAGAGACCCAGTACTTC
TRBJ1-5	-	TRBV2	-	CASSEGGSGDNQPQHF	TGTGCCAGCAGTGAAGGGGGCTCCGGCGATAATCAGCCCCAGCATTTT
TRBJ1-1	TRBD1	TRBV2	-	CASRSRQGKNTEAFF	TGTGCCAGCAGGAGCAGACAGGGGAAGAACACTGAAGCTTTCTTT
TRBJ1-1	-	TRBV6-6	-	CASSPEFRHPVTFF	TGTGCCAGCAGCCCCGAATTCAGGCATCCCGTGACTTTCTTT
TRBJ2-7	-	TRBV6-6	few	CASTPRARGRLEQYF	TGTGCCAGCACCCCCCGGGCCAGGGGAAGACTCGAGCAGTACTTC
TRBJ1-1	TRBD1	TRBV6-6	-	CASSRTGGTEAFF	TGTGCCAGCAGCCGGACAGGGGGAACTGAAGCTTTCTTT
TRBJ2-5	-	TRBV7-2	-	CASSPMEGQGWETQYF	TGTGCCAGCAGCCCGATGGAGGGCCAGGGCTGGGAGACCCAGTACTTC
TRBJ2-2	TRBD1	TRBV14	-	CASSHKTGENTGELFF	TGTGCCAGCAGCCATAAGACAGGGGAGAACACCGGGGAGCTGTTTTTT
TRBJ1-2	-	TRBV7-9	-	CASSLDSDYGYTF	TGTGCCAGCAGCTTAGACAGTGACTATGGCTACACCTTC
TRBJ2-2	TRBD1	TRBV28	-	CASSYDRESPYTGELFF	TGTGCCAGCAGTTATGACAGGGAAAGCCCCTACACCGGGGAGCTGTTTTTT
TRBJ2-5	TRBD1	TRBV7-9	-	CASSLAAGGKTQYF	TGTGCCAGCAGCTTAGCCGCAGGGGGCAAGACCCAGTACTTC
TRBJ2-1	TRBD2	TRBV6-5	-	CASSYWAGGDEQFF	TGTGCCAGCAGTTACTGGGCGGGGGGGGACGAGCAGTTCTTC
TRBJ2-5	TRBD2	TRBV7-9	-	CASCRSGGRETQYF	TGTGCCAGCTGCCGGAGCGGGGGCCGGGAGACCCAGTACTTC